This paragraph reports one T cell receptor (beta chain). The data stem from a study of STAT5B mutations in CD4+ large granular lymphocyte leukemia. Method: immunoSEQ multiplex PCR; TCRdb's copy keeps in-frame clones and lacks some. The sample gives about 40,000 clones, roughly 76% of which show up once; 3.6% is in the top ten. This CDR3 region has 13 residues. The germline V and J ends were trimmed by 5 bases and 1 base, with 6 bases remaining between them. The germline gives CDR1 SQVTM, CDR2 ANQGSEA. V is TRBV29-1 and J is TRBJ2-6; D gene unclear. The receptor was derived from a human donor in good health. Sequenced: CD4+ T cells from blood buffy coats. The CDR3 loop reads CSVLRSGANVLTF. The CDR3 DNA follows: TGCAGCGTTTTAAGGTCTGGGGCCAACGTCCTGACTTTC.